The rows below give T cell receptor beta chains drawn from one sample of a study of blood T cell repertoires in COVID-19. The data were produced by immunoSEQ multiplex PCR, yet TCRdb's version contains in-frame clones alone and is incomplete. The sample lists about 70,000 clones; more than 70% were seen once. The sample taken for sequencing was peripheral blood. The source is a woman at least 80 years old with active or convalescent COVID-19. The CDR3 runs from the conserved cysteine through the conserved F or W. Fields, in order: D gene, clone size, J gene, V gene, CDR3 DNA, CDR3 protein. The D gene is left open where the match is weak. Rows give clone size only sometimes, using once, few, many, or a class for an expanded clone.

>-|-|TRBJ2-7|TRBV3-1/TRBV3-2
TGTGCCAGCAGCCCGGGTATAAAGAGCTCCTACGAGCAGTACTTC
CASSPGIKSSYEQYF
>-|-|TRBJ1-3|TRBV28
TGTGCCAGCAGGAACTTCCCAAACACCATATATTTT
CASRNFPNTIYF
>TRBD2|-|TRBJ2-3|TRBV5-4
TGTGCCAGCAGCCGTATAAGGCGGGGGGCCGGAGATACGCAGTATTTT
CASSRIRRGAGDTQYF
>-|-|TRBJ1-4|TRBV6-1
TGTGCCAGCAGTTGGGCTAGGGGAACTAATGAAAAACTGTTTTTT
CASSWARGTNEKLFF
>TRBD2|-|TRBJ2-5|TRBV7-9
TGTGCCAGCAGCTTAGGACTAGCGGGGGAGACCCAGTACTTC
CASSLGLAGETQYF
>-|-|TRBJ1-1|TRBV6-1
TGTGCCAGCAGTGAGACATGGAACACTGAAGCTTTCTTT
CASSETWNTEAFF
>-|-|TRBJ1-3|TRBV3-1/TRBV3-2
TGTGCCAGCAGCCCCCGGGGAGGCCGAGGGGTCGGAAACACCATATATTTT
CASSPRGGRGVGNTIYF
>TRBD1|few|TRBJ1-5|TRBV30
TGTGCCTGGAGCAAACAGGGGAAGGATAGCAATCAGCCCCAGCATTTT
CAWSKQGKDSNQPQHF
>-|-|TRBJ1-6|TRBV5-4
TGTGCCAGCAGCTTGCAGGGTATACAGAATTCACCCCTCCACTTT
CASSLQGIQNSPLHF
>TRBD2|-|TRBJ2-5|TRBV4-3
TGCGCCAGCAGCCAACAGATAGCGGGGAAAGAGACCCAGTACTTC
CASSQQIAGKETQYF
>-|-|TRBJ1-1|TRBV11-2
TGTGCCAGCAGCTTAAGGTTACGGAGCAACACTGAAGCTTTCTTT
CASSLRLRSNTEAFF
>-|-|TRBJ2-5|TRBV7-9
TGTGCCAGCAGCCAGGGGGGCAGGGGCTACCAAGAGACCCAGTACTTC
CASSQGGRGYQETQYF
>-|-|TRBJ1-4|TRBV5-5
TGTGCCAGCAGCTTGGATTTCGCTAATGAAAAACTGTTTTTT
CASSLDFANEKLFF
>-|once|TRBJ2-3|TRBV11-2
TGTGCCAGCAGCCCTCCGAAGGGGCGGGGGCAAACAGATACGCAGTATTTT
CASSPPKGRGQTDTQYF
>TRBD1|-|TRBJ2-5|TRBV11-2
TGTGCCAGCAGCTTAGACCAGGGGGCTTGGGAGACCCAGTACTTC
CASSLDQGAWETQYF
>TRBD1|-|TRBJ2-7|TRBV19
TGTGCCAGTACCCCCGGGACAGGGGACTACGAGCAGTACTTC
CASTPGTGDYEQYF
>-|-|TRBJ1-1|TRBV5-4
TGTGCCAGCAGCTTGGCCTTGCAGGGGACTGAAGCTTTCTTT
CASSLALQGTEAFF
>TRBD1|-|TRBJ2-3|TRBV6-1
TGTGCCAGCAGTGACACAGGGGGGAGCACAGATACGCAGTATTTT
CASSDTGGSTDTQYF
>-|-|TRBJ1-5|TRBV7-2
TGTGCCAGCAGCGCGGGGGGCTGGAGCAATCAGCCCCAGCATTTT
CASSAGGWSNQPQHF
>-|-|TRBJ1-3|TRBV7-2
TGTGCCAGCAGCTTAGGGCCTTACAGCACTGATGGAAACACCATATATTTT
CASSLGPYSTDGNTIYF
>TRBD2|-|TRBJ2-7|TRBV6-5
TGTGCCAGCGGACCGGGACTAGCGGGGGGGGAGGAGCAGTACTTC
CASGPGLAGGEEQYF
>TRBD1|-|TRBJ2-7|TRBV30
TGTGCTGTGAGCCGGGACAGGTCCTACGAGCAGTACTTC
CAVSRDRSYEQYF
>-|-|TRBJ1-6|TRBV7-2
TGTGCCAGCAGCTTAATTACAGGAATTAATTCACCCCTCCACTTT
CASSLITGINSPLHF
>-|-|TRBJ2-5|TRBV2
TGTGCCAGCAGATACAGCCATGGGCTAGCGAGGGAGACCCAGTACTTC
CASRYSHGLARETQYF
>-|-|TRBJ1-5|TRBV28
TGTGCCAGCAGTTTATGGGCGGGCAATCAGCCCCAGCATTTT
CASSLWAGNQPQHF
>-|-|TRBJ1-5|TRBV7-9
TGTGCCAGCAGCCAGGACAGTTTCTGGAGTAGCAATCAGCCCCAGCATTTT
CASSQDSFWSSNQPQHF
>-|-|TRBJ2-5|TRBV4-2
TGTGCCAGCAGCCAAGGGGGGGCGGGGGCCCAGTACTTC
CASSQGGAGAQYF
>TRBD1|-|TRBJ1-1|TRBV5-1
TGCGCCAGCAGCTTAATGCCAGGGGGCGCGTCTGAAGCTTTCTTT
CASSLMPGGASEAFF
>-|-|TRBJ2-5|TRBV2
TGTGCCAGCAGTGAAGCCCCAGGGAGGGAGACCCAGTACTTC
CASSEAPGRETQYF
>-|-|TRBJ2-3|TRBV29-1
TGCAGCGCTAGCGAAGCAGATACGCAGTATTTT
CSASEADTQYF
>-|-|TRBJ1-3|TRBV7-9
TGTGCCAGCAGGGCGGGGGCGACGGGAAACACCATATATTTT
CASRAGATGNTIYF
>-|few|TRBJ1-5|TRBV19
TGTGCCAGTAGTATCCGGGACAACAATCAGCCCCAGCATTTT
CASSIRDNNQPQHF
>TRBD1|-|TRBJ1-2|TRBV15
TGTGCCACCAGCTCACTGCGGGACAGCTATGGCTACACCTTC
CATSSLRDSYGYTF
>-|once|TRBJ1-2|TRBV5-6
TGTGCCAGCACCCCCCCCGAGCGGGGCGGCTACACCTTC
CASTPPERGGYTF
>TRBD1|-|TRBJ2-7|TRBV19
TGTGCCAGTAGTAGCCGGGACAGGCCCGACGAGCAGTACTTC
CASSSRDRPDEQYF
>-|-|TRBJ2-3|TRBV9
TGTGCCAGCAGCGTAAGACTAACAGATACGCAGTATTTT
CASSVRLTDTQYF
>TRBD1|-|TRBJ2-3|TRBV7-9
TGTGCCAGCAGCTTACAGGGGGCCACAGATACGCAGTATTTT
CASSLQGATDTQYF
>TRBD2|-|TRBJ2-3|TRBV9
TGTGCCAGCAGCGTAGAGCCACTAGCGGGGGGCACAGATACGCAGTATTTT
CASSVEPLAGGTDTQYF
>-|-|TRBJ1-2|TRBV6-5
TGTGCCAGCAGTAACCCTTGGGGCGACCGCTATGGCTACACCTTC
CASSNPWGDRYGYTF
>-|-|TRBJ1-6|TRBV7-9
TGTGCCAGCAATCGTCCGGGGGTTTCACCCCTCCACTTT
CASNRPGVSPLHF
>-|-|TRBJ1-1|TRBV29-1
TGCAGCGTTGAAGATCCCAGGCAGGGTTATGAAGCTTTCTTT
CSVEDPRQGYEAFF
>-|-|TRBJ2-5|TRBV5-4
TGTGCCAGCAGCCGCCCCGTGCAGGAAGCTCAAGAGACCCAGTACTTC
CASSRPVQEAQETQYF
>-|-|TRBJ1-3|TRBV11-2
TGTGCCAGCAGCTTAGTTCGGCCTAGTGGAAACACCATATATTTT
CASSLVRPSGNTIYF
>-|-|TRBJ1-4|TRBV6-2/TRBV6-3
TGTGCCAGCAGTCGGATAACGGGTGGTACTGAAAAACTGTTTTTT
CASSRITGGTEKLFF
>-|-|TRBJ1-2|TRBV27
TGTGCCAGCAGTTTAGGCGGGAAGGAGAACTATGGCTACACCTTC
CASSLGGKENYGYTF
>-|-|TRBJ1-5|TRBV30
TGTGCCTGGAGTGTAACATTCGAGGAGCCCCAGCATTTT
CAWSVTFEEPQHF
>TRBD2|-|TRBJ2-1|TRBV6-2/TRBV6-3
TGTGCCAGCAGTCGCCGGACTAGTGACAATGAGCAGTTCTTC
CASSRRTSDNEQFF
>-|few|TRBJ1-1|TRBV9
TGTGCCAGCAGCGTAGCTACCGAGGCGTCGACTGAAGCTTTCTTT
CASSVATEASTEAFF
>TRBD2|-|TRBJ2-2|TRBV7-2
TGTGCCAGCAGCTTATTGGCTCTAGCGGGGGAGACCGGGGAGCTGTTTTTT
CASSLLALAGETGELFF
>-|few|TRBJ1-6|TRBV3-1/TRBV3-2
TGTGCCAGCAGCCAAGAACGGGGGAGAGGTTCACCCCTCCACTTT
CASSQERGRGSPLHF
>-|-|TRBJ1-1|TRBV7-8
TGTGCCAGCAGCTTAGTTAGATATGACACTGAAGCTTTCTTT
CASSLVRYDTEAFF
>TRBD2|-|TRBJ2-1|TRBV4-3
TGCGCCAGCAGGACTAGCGGGGGCCGTCTCTCCTACAATGAGCAGTTCTTC
CASRTSGGRLSYNEQFF
>TRBD1|-|TRBJ1-5|TRBV7-9
TGTGCCAGCAGCTTAGGGACAGGGGGCGGCAATCAGCCCCAGCATTTT
CASSLGTGGGNQPQHF
>TRBD2|-|TRBJ2-1|TRBV7-2
TGTGCCAGCAGCTTAGGATCAGGGAGGGACAATGAGCAGTTCTTC
CASSLGSGRDNEQFF
>TRBD1|-|TRBJ2-3|TRBV29-1
TGCAGCGCTCGGCCGACAGGGAGCACAGATACGCAGTATTTT
CSARPTGSTDTQYF
>TRBD2|once|TRBJ2-1|TRBV3-1/TRBV3-2
TGTGCCAGCAGCCAACCCAGTAGCGGGGGGGCCGCCTTCTTC
CASSQPSSGGAAFF
>-|-|TRBJ1-5|TRBV19
TGTGCCAGTAGTATCAGGGTAGGAAGCAATCAGCCCCAGCATTTT
CASSIRVGSNQPQHF
>-|once|TRBJ2-3|TRBV18
TGTGCCAGCTCACCCTCGCCCGGGACTGACACAGATACGCAGTATTTT
CASSPSPGTDTDTQYF
>-|-|TRBJ2-2|TRBV6-6
TGTGCCAGCAGAAGACAGGTGAACACCGGGGAGCTGTTTTTT
CASRRQVNTGELFF